This paragraph reports one T cell receptor beta chain. V lost 6 bases to trimming and J lost 2 bases; unmatched junction nucleotides: 5. The CDR3 sequence is 14 residues long. CDR1 is SNHLY and CDR2 is FYNNEI in the germline V gene. Measured with immunoSEQ multiplex PCR; TCRdb has only the in-frame clones, and not every one. The sample lists roughly 79,000 clones, roughly 87% seen once, with approximately 6.4% in the top ten. These data originate in a study of blood T cell repertoires in COVID-19. The sample taken for sequencing was peripheral blood. The chain joins TRBV2 to TRBJ2-5, with TRBD2 identical over 8 bases. The receptor was derived from a woman in her forties or fifties with acute or convalescent COVID-19. This CDR3 is CASRLSGVQETQYF. The CDR3 nucleotides are TGTGCCAGCAGACTTAGCGGGGTACAAGAGACCCAGTACTTC. Using reference TRBV2 and TRBJ2-5 for the parts outside the CDR3, the full variable domain is EPEVTQTPSHQVTQMGQEVILRCVPISNHLYFYWYRQILGQKVEFLVSFYNNEISEKSEIFDDQFSVERPDGSNFTLKIRSTKLEDSAMYFCASRLSGVQETQYFGPGTRLLVL.